This TCR beta chain was observed in a study of cytomegalovirus exposure and HLA in healthy donors. Study-level results: Among TCR beta chains of equal frequency, HLA-associated ones were more clonally expanded in a later analysis. TRBV6-2, TRBV6-3 and some other V segments were unresolvable in 87-base-pair reads. There were 150 to 200 TCR beta chains listed as cytomegalovirus-associated. Previously analyzed data showed that most TCR beta V segments were productive at a frequency of about 87% or about 30%.

Germline values: CDR1 SEHNR, CDR2 FQNEAQ (reference sequence). The CDR3 loop spans 14 amino acids. J gave up 5 bases and V 1 base, and 4 bases lay outside the gene matches. This clone appeared once. What it recognizes is unknown. The PCR had 60 Vbeta and 13 Jbeta primers. The method was immunoSEQ multiplex PCR; TCRdb's version includes in-frame clones alone and lacks a portion of them. The top ten clones hold approximately 10% of a sample with approximately 120,000 clones, roughly three quarters of them seen once. This chain connects TRBV7-9 to TRBJ2-5; 7 nucleotides align to TRBD1. The sample taken for sequencing was PBMCs. The receptor's source is a man aged 25-45 years in good health and CMV-seropositive. The CDR3 sequence is CASSLVGGRETQYF. DNA of the CDR3: TGTGCCAGCAGCTTAGTAGGGGGCAGGGAGACCCAGTACTTC. The full variable domain, rest sourced from reference TRBV7-9 and TRBJ2-5, is DTGVSQNPRHKITKRGQNVTFRCDPISEHNRLYWYRQTLGQGPEFLTYFQNEAQLEKSRLLSDRFSAERPKGSFSTLEIQRTEQGDSAMYLCASSLVGGRETQYFGPGTRLLVL.